The text below deals with one TCR beta chain. Its cognate antigen has yet to be identified. Base-call qualities are not available, and no considerably larger clone is one nucleotide away. The germline V gene provides CDR1 MNHEY and CDR2 SVGAGI. The CDR3 has 15 amino acids, counting the end cysteine and phenylalanine. Only the CDR3 DNA stays, 45 bases, in frame from base 1. V loses 4 bases of germline sequence and J loses 2 bases, and the interval between the two ends is 14 bases. Each collaborating institution followed its own protocols to collect whole blood in K2EDTA tubes. For TCRbeta analysis, collaborators shipped samples in one of three forms: frozen whole blood, isolated PBMCs, or DNA extracted from either of those sample types. TCRbeta CDR3 regions were amplified from genomic DNA by means of the immunoSEQ Assay, a bias-controlled multiplex PCR. The authors processed their data as follows. The number of nucleated cells in each sample was estimated by amplification of reference gene primers within the assay. To quantify the absolute abundance of each unique TCRbeta CDR3 rearrangement, sequence reads were collapsed and filtered. For each sample, productive Simpson clonality was calculated as the square root of Simpson's diversity index over productive rearrangements. Here the immuneACCESS table is served through TCRdb, limited to in-frame sequences with V and J called. Missing clones are a known gap in these copies; in checked studies unresolved V genes cover under half, and the rest lacks a known reason. V, J and clone size are taken as reported in that table, and D and trimming were inferred from the DNA itself. Recorded for this sample are around 63,000 clones; 85% to 90% of them occurred a single time. The ten largest clones capture 1% to 1.5% of the sample.

This specimen belongs to a study of blood T cell repertoires in COVID-19 (dated by TCRdb to the early 2020s). Describing the broader study: The collaborator samples originated in the United States, Italy and Spain and spanned the acute and convalescent phases of COVID-19. The material from the prospective study consisted of cDNA or gDNA derived from T cells, B-cell-depleted T cells, or PBMCs. Subjects who had been exposed to COVID-19, were actively infected with it, or had recovered from it provided the deeply sampled blood TCRbeta repertoires that made up the dataset. The repertoires were made available in a free public database intended to serve as a resource for research on the immune response to SARS-CoV-2. Samples were obtained from the ongoing ImmuneRACE study (first 160 participants) and from 950 to 1,500 subjects provided by 6 global collaborators. Sample metadata almost always included a de-identified subject ID, COVID-19 status, age in years and sex. Where available, HLA class I and class II types were obtained from metadata supplied by the sample provider rather than from assay-based typing.

Overall study outcomes, separate from this receptor: How much clinical and demographic metadata was included differed by source and by participant, and the metadata was provided uncurated.

Recombination linked TRBV6-5 to TRBJ2-5; TRBD2 is perhaps the D gene, given 7 matching bases. Sequencing used peripheral blood. The receptor was derived from a woman aged 55-69 years with acute or convalescent COVID-19. The CDR3: CASSWGRGGQETQYF. The nucleotide sequence reads as follows: TGTGCCAGCAGTTGGGGTAGGGGGGGGCAAGAGACCCAGTACTTC.